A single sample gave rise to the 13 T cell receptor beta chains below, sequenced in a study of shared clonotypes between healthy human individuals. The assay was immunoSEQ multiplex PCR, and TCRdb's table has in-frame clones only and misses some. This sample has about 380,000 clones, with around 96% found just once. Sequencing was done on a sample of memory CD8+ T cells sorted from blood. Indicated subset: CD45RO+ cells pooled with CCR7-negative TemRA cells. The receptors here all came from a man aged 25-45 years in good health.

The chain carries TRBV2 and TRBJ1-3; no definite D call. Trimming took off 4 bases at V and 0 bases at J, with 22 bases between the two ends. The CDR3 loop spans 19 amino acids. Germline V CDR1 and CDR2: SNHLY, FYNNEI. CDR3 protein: CASSARAGSRATSGNTIYF. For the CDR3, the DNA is TGTGCCAGCAGTGCTCGGGCAGGATCCAGAGCGACCTCTGGAAACACCATATATTTT.

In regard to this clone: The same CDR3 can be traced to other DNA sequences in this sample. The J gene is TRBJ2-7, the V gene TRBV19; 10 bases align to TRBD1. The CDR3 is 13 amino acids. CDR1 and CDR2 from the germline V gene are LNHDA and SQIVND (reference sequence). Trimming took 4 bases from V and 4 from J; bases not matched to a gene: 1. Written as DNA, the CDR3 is TGTGCCAGTAGTAGGGACAGGGGTTACGAGCAGTACTTC. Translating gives CASSRDRGYEQYF. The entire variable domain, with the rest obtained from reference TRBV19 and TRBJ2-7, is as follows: DGGITQSPKYLFRKEGQNVTLSCEQNLNHDAMYWYRQDPGQGLRLIYYSQIVNDFQKGDIAEGYSVSREKKESFPLTVTSAQKNPTAFYLCASSRDRGYEQYFGPGTRLTVT.

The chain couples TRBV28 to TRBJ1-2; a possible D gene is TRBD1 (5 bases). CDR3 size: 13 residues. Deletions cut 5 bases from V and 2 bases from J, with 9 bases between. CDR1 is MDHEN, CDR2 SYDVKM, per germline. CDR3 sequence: CASSATGNYGYTF. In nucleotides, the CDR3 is TGTGCCAGCAGTGCAACAGGAAACTATGGCTACACCTTC.

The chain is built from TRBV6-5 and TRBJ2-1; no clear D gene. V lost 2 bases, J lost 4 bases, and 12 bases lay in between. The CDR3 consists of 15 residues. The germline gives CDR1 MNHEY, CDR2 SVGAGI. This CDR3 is CASSYRSRVYNEQFF. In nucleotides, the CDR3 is TGTGCCAGCAGTTACCGGTCAAGGGTTTACAATGAGCAGTTCTTC.

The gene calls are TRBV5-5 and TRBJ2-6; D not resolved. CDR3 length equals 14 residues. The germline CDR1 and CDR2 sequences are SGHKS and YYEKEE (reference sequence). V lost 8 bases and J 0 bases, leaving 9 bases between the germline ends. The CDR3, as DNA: TGTGCCAGTCTGGCCCCCTCTGGGGCCAACGTCCTGACTTTC. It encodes CASLAPSGANVLTF. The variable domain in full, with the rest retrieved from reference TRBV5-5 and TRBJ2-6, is DAGVTQSPTHLIKTRGQQVTLRCSPISGHKSVSWYQQVLGQGPQFIFQYYEKEERGRGNFPDRFSARQFPNYSSELNVNALLLGDSALYLCASLAPSGANVLTFGAGSRLTVL.

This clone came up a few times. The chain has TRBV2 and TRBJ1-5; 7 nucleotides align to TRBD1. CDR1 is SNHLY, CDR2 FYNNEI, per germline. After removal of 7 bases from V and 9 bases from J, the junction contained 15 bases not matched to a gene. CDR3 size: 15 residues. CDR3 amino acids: CASKLEGQVPRPQHF. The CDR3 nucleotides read TGTGCCAGCAAACTAGAAGGACAGGTTCCCCGGCCCCAGCATTTT.

Written as DNA, the CDR3 is TGTGCCAGCAGCCAACTTAGCGGGAGGGCCGTCGGGGAGCTGTTTTTT. Residues: CASSQLSGRAVGELFF. This rearrangement joins TRBV4-2 to TRBJ2-2, with 11 nucleotides matching TRBD2. Per germline, CDR1 LGHNA and CDR2 YNFKEQ. The CDR3 loop spans 16 amino acids. V was pared by 2 bases and J by 7 bases, with 6 bases of the junction left unmatched.

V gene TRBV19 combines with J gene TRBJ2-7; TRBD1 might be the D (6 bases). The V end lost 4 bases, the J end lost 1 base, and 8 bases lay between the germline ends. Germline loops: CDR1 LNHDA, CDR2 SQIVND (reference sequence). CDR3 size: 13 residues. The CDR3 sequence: CASSRGQSYEQYF. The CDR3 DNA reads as TGTGCCAGTAGTAGAGGACAGTCCTACGAGCAGTACTTC. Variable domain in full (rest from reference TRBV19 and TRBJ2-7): DGGITQSPKYLFRKEGQNVTLSCEQNLNHDAMYWYRQDPGQGLRLIYYSQIVNDFQKGDIAEGYSVSREKKESFPLTVTSAQKNPTAFYLCASSRGQSYEQYFGPGTRLTVT.

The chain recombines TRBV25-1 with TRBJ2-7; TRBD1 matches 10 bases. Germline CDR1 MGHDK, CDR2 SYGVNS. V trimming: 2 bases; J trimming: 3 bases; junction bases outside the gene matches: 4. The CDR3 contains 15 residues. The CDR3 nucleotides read TGTGCCAGCAGTGAAGGGGGGACAGGGGTCTACGAGCAGTACTTC. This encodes CASSEGGTGVYEQYF.

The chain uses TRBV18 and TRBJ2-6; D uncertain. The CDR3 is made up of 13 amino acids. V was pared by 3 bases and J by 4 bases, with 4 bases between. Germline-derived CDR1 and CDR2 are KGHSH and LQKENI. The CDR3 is CASSPPGANVLTF. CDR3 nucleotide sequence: TGTGCCAGCTCACCTCCAGGGGCCAACGTCCTGACTTTC.

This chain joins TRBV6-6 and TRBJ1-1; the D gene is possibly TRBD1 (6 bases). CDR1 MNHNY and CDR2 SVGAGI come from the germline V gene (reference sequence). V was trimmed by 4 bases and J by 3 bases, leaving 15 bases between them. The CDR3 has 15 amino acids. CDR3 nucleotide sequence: TGTGCCAGCAGTTCCTTACAGGGTGCAGACACTGAAGCTTTCTTT. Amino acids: CASSSLQGADTEAFF.

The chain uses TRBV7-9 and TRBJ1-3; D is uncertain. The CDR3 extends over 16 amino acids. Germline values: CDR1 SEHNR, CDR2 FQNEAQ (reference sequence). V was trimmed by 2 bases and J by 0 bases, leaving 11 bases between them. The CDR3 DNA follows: TGTGCCAGCAGCTTATGGCGGAAGTTCTCTGGAAACACCATATATTTT. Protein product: CASSLWRKFSGNTIYF.

Here the CDR3 reads CASSFGYSTDTQYF. DNA of the CDR3: TGTGCCAGCAGCTTCGGATATAGCACAGATACGCAGTATTTT. The rearrangement joins TRBV7-9 to TRBJ2-3, with D uncertain. CDR1 and CDR2 (germline): SEHNR, FQNEAQ (reference sequence). This CDR3 spans 14 amino acids. Trimming took off 3 bases at V and 0 bases at J, with 7 bases between the two ends.